The clone carrying this T cell receptor beta chain was recorded at least ten times. Researchers amplified the TCR beta CDR3 regions from RNA transcripts. Researchers ran a first-round RT-PCR on the TCR CDR3 using the HTBI primer set. TCRdb re-called the multiplex PCR reads through MiXCR, storing one row per CDR3 protein. The table has some 440,000 distinct CDR3 sequences, more than 15% seen once. Researchers barred patients who had uncontrolled infection, other autoimmune disease, pregnancy or lactation. These data come from a study of T cells in Graves' hyperthyroidism and ophthalmopathy. Background on the study: Peripheral blood draws took place at initial diagnosis, ahead of any treatment.

This CDR3 contains 16 residues. CDR1 and CDR2 (germline): LGHDT, YNNKEL (reference sequence). Deletions cut 1 base from V and 5 bases from J, with 17 bases between. Sequencing was done on a sample of blood. This sequence originates from a woman between 18 and 30 years old with Graves' hyperthyroidism. The V gene is TRBV3-1, the J gene TRBJ2-5; either TRBD1 or TRBD2 may supply D (6 bases each). The CDR3 DNA reads TGTGCCAGCAGCCAAGGAAGGAAGGGGGGCTTCGAGACCCAGTACTTC. The encoded protein is CASSQGRKGGFETQYF.